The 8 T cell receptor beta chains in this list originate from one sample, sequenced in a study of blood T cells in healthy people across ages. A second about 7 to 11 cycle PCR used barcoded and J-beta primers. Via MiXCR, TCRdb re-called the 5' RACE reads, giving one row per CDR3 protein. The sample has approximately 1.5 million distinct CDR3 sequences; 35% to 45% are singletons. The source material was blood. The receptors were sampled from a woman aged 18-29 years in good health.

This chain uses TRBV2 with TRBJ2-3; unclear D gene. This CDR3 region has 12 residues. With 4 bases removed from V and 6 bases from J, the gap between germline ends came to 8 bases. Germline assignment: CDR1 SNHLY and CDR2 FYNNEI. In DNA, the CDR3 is TGTGCCAGCAGTGCAAGTCTGGATACGCAGTATTTT. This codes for CASSASLDTQYF.

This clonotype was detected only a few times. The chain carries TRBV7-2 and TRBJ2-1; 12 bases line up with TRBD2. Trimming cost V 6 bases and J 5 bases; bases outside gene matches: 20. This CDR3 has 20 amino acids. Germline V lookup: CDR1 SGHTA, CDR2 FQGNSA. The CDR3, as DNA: TGTGCCAGCAGTTCATCAAGATTAACTAGCGGGAGGCCTTATGACAATGAGCAGTTCTTC. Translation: CASSSSRLTSGRPYDNEQFF.

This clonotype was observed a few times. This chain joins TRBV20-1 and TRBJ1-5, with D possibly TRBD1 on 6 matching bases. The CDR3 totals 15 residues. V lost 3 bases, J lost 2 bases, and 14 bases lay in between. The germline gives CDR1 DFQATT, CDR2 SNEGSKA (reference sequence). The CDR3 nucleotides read TGCAGTGCTAGGCTCTACCCAGGGGGCAATCAGCCCCAGCATTTT. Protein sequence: CSARLYPGGNQPQHF.

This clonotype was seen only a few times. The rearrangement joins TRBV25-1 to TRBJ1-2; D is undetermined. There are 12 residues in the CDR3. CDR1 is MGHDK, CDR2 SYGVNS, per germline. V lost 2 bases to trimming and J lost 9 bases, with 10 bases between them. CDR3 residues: CASSESPSRYTF. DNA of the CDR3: TGTGCCAGCAGTGAAAGTCCCTCGCGCTACACCTTC.

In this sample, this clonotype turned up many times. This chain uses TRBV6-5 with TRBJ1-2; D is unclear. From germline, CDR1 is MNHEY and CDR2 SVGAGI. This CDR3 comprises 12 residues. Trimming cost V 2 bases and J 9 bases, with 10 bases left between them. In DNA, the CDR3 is TGTGCCAGCAGTTACGTGGGGAGTAGCTACACCTTC. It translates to CASSYVGSSYTF.

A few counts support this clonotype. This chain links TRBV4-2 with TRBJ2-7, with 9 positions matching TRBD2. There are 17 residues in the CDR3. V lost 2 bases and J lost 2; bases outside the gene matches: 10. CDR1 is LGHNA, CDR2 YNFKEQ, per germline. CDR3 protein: CASSQLTGTSSPYEQYF. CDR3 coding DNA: TGTGCCAGCAGCCAACTGACCGGGACTAGCAGTCCCTACGAGCAGTACTTC.

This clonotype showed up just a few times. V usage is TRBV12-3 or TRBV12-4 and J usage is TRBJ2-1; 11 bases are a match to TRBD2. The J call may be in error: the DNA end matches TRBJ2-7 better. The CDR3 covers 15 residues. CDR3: CASITSGSDYNEQYF. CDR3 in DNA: TGTGCCAGCATCACTAGCGGGAGCGACTACAATGAGCAGTACTTC.

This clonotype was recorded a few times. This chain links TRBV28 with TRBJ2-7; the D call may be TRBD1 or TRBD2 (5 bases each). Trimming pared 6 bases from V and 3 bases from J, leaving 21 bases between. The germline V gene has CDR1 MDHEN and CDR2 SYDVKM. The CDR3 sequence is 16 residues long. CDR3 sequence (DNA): TGTGCCAGCAGGTCCCCTCCGGGACGGAGTTTCTACGAGCAGTACTTC. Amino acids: CASRSPPGRSFYEQYF.